These T cell receptor beta chains were read from a single sample in a study of CD8 T cells in ankylosing spondylitis. MiXCR, applied by TCRdb to the 5' RACE reads, yields one record per CDR3 protein. The data show around 430,000 distinct CDR3 sequences, approximately 17% seen once. Sequenced sample: blood, either unsorted or a sorted T cell fraction (not recorded which). These receptors originate from a male donor with ankylosing spondylitis. CDR3s include the opening cysteine and the closing phenylalanine or tryptophan.

TRBJ2-7,TRBV4-2,13,CASSQVSSYEQYF
TRBJ2-2,TRBV7-3,14,CASSPGVVPGELFF
TRBJ1-2,TRBV20-1,14,CSASQQGRGGSYTF
TRBJ1-1,TRBV6-2/TRBV6-3,14,CASSYPQGVTEAFF
TRBJ1-3,TRBV14,16,CASSQGRQFSGNTIYF
TRBJ2-5,TRBV29-1,15,CSVGQQTGFGETQYF
TRBJ2-7,TRBV20-1,15,CSARIEGTSTGEQYF
TRBJ1-1,TRBV29-1,13,CSVRPGGNTEAFF
TRBJ1-2,TRBV7-2,13,CASSSPGTYGYTF
TRBJ2-7,TRBV4-3,16,CASSQSAGTGPYEQYF
TRBJ2-1,TRBV5-1,16,CASSLGRSSSYNEQFF
TRBJ2-1,TRBV10-2,13,CASRLGLAFEQFF
TRBJ2-5,TRBV18,17,CASSPRLGGTGQETQYF
TRBJ2-2,TRBV5-1,13,CASSARLAGELFF
TRBJ2-3,TRBV7-8,16,CASSIPWAGGADTQYF
TRBJ2-1,TRBV6-1,11,CASSKLARQFF
TRBJ2-2,TRBV5-1,17,CASSPTQGQWGTGELFF
TRBJ1-6,TRBV20-1,14,CSAPKGWGDSPLHF
TRBJ1-6,TRBV27,16,CASSFGRSSYNSPLHF
TRBJ2-7,TRBV5-1,15,CASRTGEVENYEQYF
TRBJ2-2,TRBV30,15,CAWSVLGGYTGELFF
TRBJ1-1,TRBV6-1,13,CASSIGLGTEAFF
TRBJ1-4,TRBV18,15,CASSPGQMTNEKLFF